The rows below give T cell receptor beta chains drawn from one sample of a study of blood T cell repertoires in COVID-19. Profiling relied on immunoSEQ multiplex PCR, and the TCRdb table lists in-frame clones only, not all of them. The table includes 25,000 to 35,000 clones, 70% to 90% detected once. Sequenced material: peripheral blood. The receptors were gathered from a man between 60 and 75 years old with active COVID-19. CDR3s include the opening cysteine and the closing phenylalanine or tryptophan. The D gene is left open where the match is weak. Size is stated for part of the rows, as once, few or many counts, or as a class when the clone is expanded.

clone_size	d_call	v_call	cdr3_length	j_call	cdr3_nt	cdr3_aa
-	-	TRBV7-2	13	TRBJ2-7	TGTGCCAGCAGCTTAAACAACCCCTACGAGCAGTACTTC	CASSLNNPYEQYF
-	TRBD2	TRBV7-2	16	TRBJ2-1	TGTGCCAGCAGCTTAGGGCCGCCGGGACTAGCTACTGAGCAGTTCTTC	CASSLGPPGLATEQFF
few	-	TRBV4-2	13	TRBJ2-3	TGTGCCAGCAGCCAAGGGCTAGTCGATACGCAGTATTTT	CASSQGLVDTQYF
-	-	TRBV19	14	TRBJ1-6	TGTGCCAGTAGTATAGGCCCGGGGAATTCACCCCTCCACTTT	CASSIGPGNSPLHF
once	TRBD2	TRBV27	13	TRBJ2-7	TGTGCCAGCAGCCGTAGCGGGATCTACGAGCAGTACTTC	CASSRSGIYEQYF
-	TRBD2	TRBV9	14	TRBJ2-1	TGTGCCAGCAGCGCAACCTTTGGTAGCGGGGAGCAGTTCTTC	CASSATFGSGEQFF
-	TRBD1	TRBV27	17	TRBJ2-3	TGTGCCAGCAGCTCAGGGGGTATATGGAGGAGCACAGATACGCAGTATTTT	CASSSGGIWRSTDTQYF
-	-	TRBV24-1	15	TRBJ2-2	TGTGCCACCAGTGATAGTCGGGGGAAGGCGGGGGAGCTGTTTTTT	CATSDSRGKAGELFF
-	TRBD1	TRBV5-4	16	TRBJ2-5	TGTGCCAGCAGCTTAAGCTCCGGGACAGGGCAGGAGACCCAGTACTTC	CASSLSSGTGQETQYF
medium-sized	TRBD1	TRBV10-3	15	TRBJ1-1	TGTGCCATCCAACTGGACAGGAGAAGCCCCCATGAAGCTTTCTTT	CAIQLDRRSPHEAFF
-	-	TRBV11-2	13	TRBJ2-3	TGTGCCAGCAGCCCCCCAGGCACAGATACGCAGTATTTT	CASSPPGTDTQYF
-	-	TRBV28	13	TRBJ2-7	TGTGCCAGCAGTTCAAGGGGGAGTGGGGGGCAGTACTTC	CASSSRGSGGQYF
-	-	TRBV18	15	TRBJ2-1	TGTGCCAGCCGGGGGCTAGCGGACTCCTACAATGAGCAGTTCTTC	CASRGLADSYNEQFF
-	TRBD2	TRBV10-1	13	TRBJ2-2	TGCGCCAGTGCTAGCGGAGGCACCGGGGAGCTGTTTTTT	CASASGGTGELFF
once	-	TRBV5-1	18	TRBJ1-1	TGCGCCAGCAGCTTGGGGGACTTTAAGCAGTTCATGAACACTGAAGCTTTCTTT	CASSLGDFKQFMNTEAFF
-	TRBD1	TRBV29-1	18	TRBJ2-5	TGCAGCGTCGAGGGCCCGGACAGGAGAAATTGGGGGAAGGAGACCCAGTACTTC	CSVEGPDRRNWGKETQYF
-	-	TRBV5-1	14	TRBJ1-6	TGCGCCAGCAGCTGGGCCGGGAATAATTCACCCCTCCACTTT	CASSWAGNNSPLHF
-	TRBD1	TRBV7-8	17	TRBJ2-7	TGTGCCAGCAGCCCCCTGAAAGTGGGGACAGGGTCAGGCGAGCAGTACTTC	CASSPLKVGTGSGEQYF
-	-	TRBV10-3	15	TRBJ2-7	TGTGCCATCAGTGAGAAGCCATCTATTACCTACGAGCAGTACTTC	CAISEKPSITYEQYF
once	-	TRBV11-3	16	TRBJ2-5	TGTGCCAGCAGCTTAGGGGACACGGGTCGCCAAGAGACCCAGTACTTC	CASSLGDTGRQETQYF
few	TRBD1	TRBV12-3/TRBV12-4	13	TRBJ2-7	TGTGCCACTACGGACAGGGGGAGGTACGAGCAGTACTTC	CATTDRGRYEQYF
-	-	TRBV19	15	TRBJ1-2	TGTGCCAGTAGTCCTCAGCGGGGCGGGGGCTATGGCTACACCTTC	CASSPQRGGGYGYTF
few	TRBD2	TRBV6-4	14	TRBJ2-1	TGTGCCAGCAGCATAGCGGGAGGCACCGCTGAGCAGTTCTTC	CASSIAGGTAEQFF
once	TRBD1	TRBV27	13	TRBJ2-7	TGTGCCAGCACCACGGGACAGGGGTACGAGCAGTACTTC	CASTTGQGYEQYF
-	-	TRBV7-2	16	TRBJ2-1	TGTGCCAGCGCTAGGGGGAGAGGGGTTTCCTACAATGAGCAGTTCTTC	CASARGRGVSYNEQFF
-	-	TRBV6-6	13	TRBJ1-6	TGTGCCAGCAGTCAACAGGGTTTGACACCCCTCCACTTT	CASSQQGLTPLHF
-	TRBD1	TRBV28	19	TRBJ1-6	TGTGCCAGCAGTTTATCAAATTGGTCAGGGGGCGTTGGAAATTCACCCCTCCACTTT	CASSLSNWSGGVGNSPLHF
-	-	TRBV7-9	14	TRBJ2-5	TGTGCCAGCAGCTCATTCTCGACAGAAGAGACCCAGTACTTC	CASSSFSTEETQYF
-	-	TRBV7-9	13	TRBJ2-1	TGTGCCAGCACCCCCCCCGGCCGGGATGAGCAGTTCTTC	CASTPPGRDEQFF
-	TRBD1	TRBV19	16	TRBJ1-5	TGTGCCAGTACCCAGGGGCAGACAGGGGGCGGGCAGCCCCAGCATTTT	CASTQGQTGGGQPQHF
-	TRBD2	TRBV19	16	TRBJ2-1	TGTGCCAGTAGTCTCTCCCAAGTCGGGAGGGCCGTTGAGCAGTTCTTC	CASSLSQVGRAVEQFF
once	TRBD1	TRBV7-2	14	TRBJ1-6	TGTGCCAGCAGCTTTTCCCTTACAGGGGCACCCCTCCACTTT	CASSFSLTGAPLHF
-	TRBD2	TRBV4-1	20	TRBJ2-3	TGCGCCAGCAGCCAAGAAGTTTACACTAGCGGGAGAGGGGGGAGAGATACGCAGTATTTT	CASSQEVYTSGRGGRDTQYF
-	-	TRBV25-1	16	TRBJ2-1	TGTGCCAGCAGTGAATATCGACGGGGAGGGGGCAATGAGCAGTTCTTC	CASSEYRRGGGNEQFF
-	TRBD1	TRBV11-2	14	TRBJ1-3	TGTGCCAGCAGCTTGGGACAGACTGGAAACACCATATATTTT	CASSLGQTGNTIYF
-	TRBD2	TRBV4-2	19	TRBJ2-1	TGTGCCAGCAGCCAAGACGGGCGAGCGGGAGGGACGGCCTACAATGAGCAGTTCTTC	CASSQDGRAGGTAYNEQFF
-	-	TRBV5-1	14	TRBJ2-7	TGCGCCAGCAGAGTAGCCATATCCGCCTACGAGCAGTACTTC	CASRVAISAYEQYF
-	TRBD2	TRBV12-5	18	TRBJ2-1	TGTGCTAGTGCCAAAGGGGCCTCAGACGGGAGGGTGGGTAATGAGCAGTTCTTC	CASAKGASDGRVGNEQFF
-	TRBD1	TRBV5-1	18	TRBJ2-7	TGCGCCAGCAGCTTTTTCAGGGGGTCACTGGACCTCTCCTACGAGCAGTACTTC	CASSFFRGSLDLSYEQYF
-	TRBD1	TRBV14	14	TRBJ2-7	TGTGCCAGCAGCCAAAACAGGGGGCTGAGCGAGCAGTACTTC	CASSQNRGLSEQYF
-	-	TRBV27	15	TRBJ2-1	TGTGCCAGCAGTTCGGCGGGGCCCTCCTACAATGAGCAGTTCTTC	CASSSAGPSYNEQFF
-	-	TRBV6-1	14	TRBJ2-7	TGTGCCAGCAGTGAACAGTCGAACTCCTACGAGCAGTACTTC	CASSEQSNSYEQYF
-	-	TRBV6-5	13	TRBJ2-7	TGTGCCAGCAGGCAGGGCGGAACCTACGAGCAGTACTTC	CASRQGGTYEQYF
-	TRBD2	TRBV6-5	15	TRBJ2-1	TGTGCCAGCAGATCCGGTAGCGGGAGTCTTAATGAGCAGTTCTTC	CASRSGSGSLNEQFF
-	-	TRBV4-2	15	TRBJ2-5	TGTGCCAGCAGCCTAATCTCGGACTCCCGGGAGACCCAGTACTTC	CASSLISDSRETQYF
-	TRBD1	TRBV7-6	15	TRBJ2-7	TGTGCCAGCAGCTTAGGTTCACAGGGGGCAGGGGAGCAGTACTTC	CASSLGSQGAGEQYF
-	TRBD1	TRBV9	16	TRBJ1-2	TGTGCCAGCAGCGTAGTTGGGACAGGGGGCGTGTATGGCTACACCTTC	CASSVVGTGGVYGYTF
-	-	TRBV24-1	15	TRBJ2-5	TGTGCCACCAGTGATCGGGGGGCTAGCTTGGAGACCCAGTACTTC	CATSDRGASLETQYF
once	TRBD2	TRBV11-2	15	TRBJ2-1	TGTGCCAGCAGCTTAGACCGACTAGCGGGCAATGAGCAGTTCTTC	CASSLDRLAGNEQFF
few	-	TRBV5-6	12	TRBJ2-5	TGTGCCAGCAGCGAGTCCTCGGAGACCCAGTACTTC	CASSESSETQYF